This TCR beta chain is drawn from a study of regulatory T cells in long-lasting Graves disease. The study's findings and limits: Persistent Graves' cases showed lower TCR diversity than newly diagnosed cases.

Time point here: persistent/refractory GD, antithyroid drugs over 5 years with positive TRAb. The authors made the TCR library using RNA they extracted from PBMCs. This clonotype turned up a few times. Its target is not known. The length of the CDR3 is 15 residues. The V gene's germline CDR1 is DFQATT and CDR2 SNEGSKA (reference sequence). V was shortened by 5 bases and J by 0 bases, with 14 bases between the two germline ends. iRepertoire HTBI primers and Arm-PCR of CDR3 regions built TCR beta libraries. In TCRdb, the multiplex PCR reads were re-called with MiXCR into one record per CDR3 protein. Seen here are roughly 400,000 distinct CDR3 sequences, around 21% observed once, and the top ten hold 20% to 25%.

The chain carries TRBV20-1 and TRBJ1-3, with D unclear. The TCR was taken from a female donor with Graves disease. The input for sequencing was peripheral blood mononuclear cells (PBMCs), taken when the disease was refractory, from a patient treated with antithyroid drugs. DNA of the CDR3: TGCAGTGCTCTGGGGTGGGTTACCTCTGGAAACACCATATATTTT. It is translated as CSALGWVTSGNTIYF.